This is a list of T cell receptor beta chains from one sample in a study of cytomegalovirus exposure and HLA in healthy donors. Produced via immunoSEQ multiplex PCR; TCRdb's table is partial and in-frame only. The sample records roughly 120,000 clones, around 83% being singletons. Source material: PBMCs. The receptors were gathered from a woman younger than 35 in good health and CMV-seropositive. CDR3s include the opening cysteine and the closing phenylalanine or tryptophan. D genes are given only for firm matches. Some rows have no size entry. The others give once, few or many, or a class for an expanded clone.

V: TRBV29-1
length: 12
D: TRBD1
J: TRBJ1-4
size: .
CDR3: CSATGGDEKLFF
DNA: TGCAGCGCGACAGGGGGGGATGAAAAACTGTTTTTT

V: TRBV7-9
length: 19
D: TRBD2
J: TRBJ2-1
size: once
CDR3: CASSPLGGLAGSSYNEQFF
DNA: TGTGCCAGCAGCCCCTTGGGGGGACTAGCGGGAAGCTCCTACAATGAGCAGTTCTTC

V: TRBV4-1
length: 16
D: TRBD2
J: TRBJ2-1
size: once
CDR3: CASSQILSGRYNEQFF
DNA: TGCGCCAGCAGCCAAATCCTTAGCGGGAGGTACAATGAGCAGTTCTTC

V: TRBV7-8
length: 12
D: .
J: TRBJ2-7
size: few
CDR3: CASSPPRYEQYF
DNA: TGTGCCAGCAGCCCCCCCCGGTACGAGCAGTACTTC

V: TRBV29-1
length: 13
D: TRBD1
J: TRBJ2-7
size: .
CDR3: CSVRTGISYEQYF
DNA: TGCAGCGTTAGGACAGGAATCTCCTACGAGCAGTACTTC

V: TRBV10-3
length: 14
D: TRBD2
J: TRBJ2-3
size: once
CDR3: CAITGGGASDTQYF
DNA: TGTGCCATCACTGGCGGGGGGGCCTCAGATACGCAGTATTTT

V: TRBV27
length: 14
D: TRBD1
J: TRBJ1-6
size: few
CDR3: CASRRDRYNSPLHF
DNA: TGTGCCAGCAGAAGGGACAGGTATAATTCACCCCTCCACTTT

V: TRBV9
length: 15
D: .
J: TRBJ2-5
size: .
CDR3: CASSALGTSQETQYF
DNA: TGTGCCAGCAGCGCGTTGGGCACGAGCCAAGAGACCCAGTACTTC

V: TRBV7-3
length: 15
D: .
J: TRBJ2-2
size: few
CDR3: CASSLSVSNTGELFF
DNA: TGTGCCAGCAGCTTATCAGTTTCGAACACCGGGGAGCTGTTTTTT

V: TRBV5-1
length: 14
D: .
J: TRBJ2-3
size: .
CDR3: CASSLAFFTDTQYF
DNA: TGCGCCAGCAGCTTGGCCTTTTTCACAGATACGCAGTATTTT

V: TRBV6-1
length: 15
D: TRBD1
J: TRBJ2-7
size: .
CDR3: CASRTGTGVSYEQYF
DNA: TGTGCCAGCAGGACCGGGACAGGGGTATCCTACGAGCAGTACTTC

V: TRBV7-9
length: 16
D: .
J: TRBJ1-3
size: few
CDR3: CASSTAGQYSGNTIYF
DNA: TGTGCCAGCAGCACGGCGGGGCAGTACTCTGGAAACACCATATATTTT

V: TRBV18
length: 15
D: .
J: TRBJ2-1
size: .
CDR3: CASSPPSQSYNEQFF
DNA: TGTGCCAGCTCACCACCATCACAGTCCTACAATGAGCAGTTCTTC

V: TRBV29-1
length: 12
D: .
J: TRBJ1-1
size: .
CDR3: CSGKRQGKEAFF
DNA: TGCAGCGGAAAACGGCAGGGGAAAGAAGCTTTCTTT

V: TRBV6-1
length: 14
D: .
J: TRBJ1-2
size: .
CDR3: CASRAGSPIYGYTF
DNA: TGTGCCAGCAGGGCAGGTTCTCCCATATATGGCTACACCTTC

V: TRBV5-6
length: 13
D: TRBD1
J: TRBJ2-1
size: once
CDR3: CASTPDRGGEQFF
DNA: TGTGCCAGCACCCCGGACAGGGGGGGTGAGCAGTTCTTC

V: TRBV6-1
length: 14
D: TRBD1
J: TRBJ1-6
size: .
CDR3: CASRRTGTGSPLHF
DNA: TGTGCCAGCAGGAGGACAGGGACGGGTTCACCCCTCCACTTT

V: TRBV11-3
length: 8
D: .
J: TRBJ1-2
size: few
CDR3: CASKQGTF
DNA: TGTGCCAGCAAACAGGGAACCTTC

V: TRBV4-1
length: 15
D: .
J: TRBJ2-2
size: .
CDR3: CASSEGGTLTGELFF
DNA: TGCGCCAGCAGTGAGGGCGGGACCTTAACCGGGGAGCTGTTTTTT

V: TRBV7-3
length: 19
D: .
J: TRBJ2-3
size: few
CDR3: CASSLTGGGAVSSTDTQYF
DNA: TGTGCCAGCAGCTTAACTGGTGGCGGCGCCGTCTCTAGCACAGATACGCAGTATTTT

V: TRBV30
length: 14
D: .
J: TRBJ1-2
size: once
CDR3: CAWERLSTNYGYTF
DNA: TGTGCCTGGGAGAGACTTTCTACCAACTATGGCTACACCTTC

V: TRBV5-1
length: 15
D: TRBD1
J: TRBJ1-1
size: .
CDR3: CASSGYPQGATEAFF
DNA: TGCGCCAGCAGCGGATACCCACAGGGGGCAACTGAAGCTTTCTTT

V: TRBV6-5
length: 15
D: TRBD2
J: TRBJ2-3
size: .
CDR3: CASSYRLAGPDTQYF
DNA: TGTGCCAGCAGTTATAGGCTAGCGGGGCCCGATACGCAGTATTTT

V: TRBV5-1
length: 13
D: TRBD1
J: TRBJ1-1
size: once
CDR3: CASSPGTVTEAFF
DNA: TGCGCCAGCAGCCCTGGGACAGTCACTGAAGCTTTCTTT

V: TRBV9
length: 17
D: TRBD2
J: TRBJ2-2
size: .
CDR3: CASSGLGTTTIPGELFF
DNA: TGTGCCAGCAGCGGACTGGGGACTACTACGATTCCGGGGGAGCTGTTTTTT

V: TRBV19
length: 14
D: TRBD1
J: TRBJ2-7
size: once
CDR3: CASSHGDSSYEQYF
DNA: TGTGCCAGTAGCCATGGGGACAGTTCCTACGAGCAGTACTTC

V: TRBV4-1
length: 15
D: .
J: TRBJ2-5
size: .
CDR3: CASSQEPATAETQYF
DNA: TGCGCCAGCAGCCAAGAGCCAGCGACCGCGGAGACCCAGTACTTC

V: TRBV2
length: 15
D: TRBD1
J: TRBJ1-5
size: .
CDR3: CASRLRDSPDQPQHF
DNA: TGTGCCAGCAGACTACGGGACAGTCCAGATCAGCCCCAGCATTTT

V: TRBV30
length: 21
D: TRBD2
J: TRBJ2-1
size: .
CDR3: CAWNPTHRDTGLAGGRDEQFF
DNA: TGTGCCTGGAACCCCACTCACCGGGACACTGGACTAGCGGGGGGGCGTGATGAGCAGTTCTTC

V: TRBV9
length: 16
D: .
J: TRBJ2-7
size: .
CDR3: CASSEGDFERTYEQYF
DNA: TGTGCCAGCAGCGAGGGGGATTTTGAGAGGACGTACGAGCAGTACTTC

V: TRBV12-5
length: 14
D: TRBD1
J: TRBJ2-5
size: few
CDR3: CASGYQGAPKTQYF
DNA: TGTGCTAGTGGCTACCAGGGGGCGCCAAAGACCCAGTACTTC

V: TRBV6-6
length: 16
D: .
J: TRBJ1-1
size: .
CDR3: CASSYPTGGPNTEAFF
DNA: TGTGCCAGCAGTTACCCTACGGGGGGCCCGAACACTGAAGCTTTCTTT

V: TRBV6-5
length: 11
D: .
J: TRBJ2-5
size: .
CDR3: CASSTRETQYF
DNA: TGTGCCAGCAGTACCAGGGAGACCCAGTACTTC

V: TRBV5-1
length: 13
D: .
J: TRBJ1-1
size: .
CDR3: CASNTGGGTEAFF
DNA: TGCGCCAGCAACACCGGGGGGGGGACTGAAGCTTTCTTT

V: TRBV28
length: 16
D: TRBD1
J: TRBJ2-7
size: .
CDR3: CASSFMGTGSGYEQYF
DNA: TGTGCCAGCAGTTTTATGGGGACAGGGTCTGGCTACGAGCAGTACTTC

V: TRBV5-4
length: 13
D: .
J: TRBJ2-7
size: .
CDR3: CASSLDRSYEQYF
DNA: TGTGCCAGCAGCTTGGACAGATCCTACGAGCAGTACTTC

V: TRBV5-6
length: 15
D: .
J: TRBJ2-7
size: .
CDR3: CASSWGPGETYEQYF
DNA: TGTGCCAGCAGCTGGGGGCCAGGGGAAACCTACGAGCAGTACTTC

V: TRBV25-1
length: 17
D: .
J: TRBJ2-3
size: .
CDR3: CASSELSRGRSTDTQYF
DNA: TGTGCCAGCAGTGAATTATCTAGAGGAAGAAGCACAGATACGCAGTATTTT

V: TRBV9
length: 15
D: TRBD1
J: TRBJ2-7
size: .
CDR3: CASSVSLTGLGEQYF
DNA: TGTGCCAGCAGCGTAAGTCTGACAGGGCTGGGCGAGCAGTACTTC

V: TRBV7-9
length: 17
D: TRBD1
J: TRBJ2-2
size: .
CDR3: CSSSLPRDRGNTGELFF
DNA: TGTTCCAGCAGCCTCCCCCGGGACAGGGGAAACACCGGGGAGCTGTTTTTT

V: TRBV9
length: 15
D: TRBD1
J: TRBJ2-7
size: .
CDR3: CASSGEGTGGGEQYF
DNA: TGTGCCAGCAGCGGAGAAGGTACAGGGGGAGGCGAGCAGTACTTC

V: TRBV2
length: 11
D: .
J: TRBJ1-4
size: .
CDR3: CATRGVAKLFF
DNA: TGTGCCACCAGGGGAGTGGCAAAACTGTTTTTT

V: TRBV7-9
length: 17
D: .
J: TRBJ1-5
size: .
CDR3: CASSLAFWTVLNQPQHF
DNA: TGTGCCAGCAGCTTAGCGTTTTGGACAGTCCTTAATCAGCCCCAGCATTTT

V: TRBV9
length: 16
D: .
J: TRBJ2-3
size: once
CDR3: CASSVEGIGSTDTQYF
DNA: TGTGCCAGCAGCGTAGAGGGGATTGGGAGCACAGATACGCAGTATTTT

V: TRBV2
length: 15
D: .
J: TRBJ2-5
size: .
CDR3: CASSEQGLKQETQYF
DNA: TGTGCCAGCAGTGAACAGGGGTTAAAGCAAGAGACCCAGTACTTC